This T cell receptor (beta chain) was identified during a study of breast tumors, draining lymph nodes, adjacent tissues. Broader study findings: Tumor repertoires ranked between lymph nodes and nontumor tissue in diversity, with V and J gene preferences. Tumor and nontumor repertoires were significantly more similar in luminal-like than in basal-like breast cancer. The lymph node origin of tumor T cells was framed as consistent with a hypothesis, not demonstrated. Most tumor T cells seemingly derive from lymph node, then expand in tumor.

About this clonotype itself: Its antigen is unidentified.

Using its own MiXCR run on the multiplex PCR reads, TCRdb lists one record per CDR3 protein. The sample holds around 190,000 distinct CDR3 sequences; around a third are singletons and the top ten take approximately 4.2%. Samples came from axillary lymph nodes draining the breast cancer. The CDR3 loop spans 13 amino acids. Germline assignment: CDR1 LNHDA and CDR2 SQIVND (reference sequence). The origin of this receptor is a female donor with breast cancer. Some clones in this sample may be carry-over from other donors' samples. Sequenced sample: axillary lymph node tissue. This chain joins TRBV19 and TRBJ1-4, with D perhaps TRBD1 (5 bases). The J call is doubtful: the DNA matches TRBJ1-1 better. The DNA of the CDR3 is TGTGCCAGTAGCCTCCGGGACGGGGCGGAAGCTTTCTTT. As protein: CASSLRDGAEAFF.